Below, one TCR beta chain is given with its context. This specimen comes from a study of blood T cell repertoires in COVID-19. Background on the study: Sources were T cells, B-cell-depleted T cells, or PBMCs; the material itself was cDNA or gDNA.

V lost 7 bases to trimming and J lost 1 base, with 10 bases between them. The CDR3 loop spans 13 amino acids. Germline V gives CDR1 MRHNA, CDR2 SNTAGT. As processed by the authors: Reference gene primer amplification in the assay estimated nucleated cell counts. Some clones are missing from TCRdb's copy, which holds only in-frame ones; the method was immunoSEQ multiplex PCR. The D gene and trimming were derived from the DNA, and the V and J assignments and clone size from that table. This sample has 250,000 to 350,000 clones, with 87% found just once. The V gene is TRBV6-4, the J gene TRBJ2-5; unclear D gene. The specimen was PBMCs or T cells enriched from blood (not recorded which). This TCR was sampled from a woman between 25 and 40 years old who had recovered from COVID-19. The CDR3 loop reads CASKYRVQETQYF. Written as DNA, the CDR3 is TGTGCCAGCAAGTACCGGGTCCAAGAGACCCAGTACTTC.